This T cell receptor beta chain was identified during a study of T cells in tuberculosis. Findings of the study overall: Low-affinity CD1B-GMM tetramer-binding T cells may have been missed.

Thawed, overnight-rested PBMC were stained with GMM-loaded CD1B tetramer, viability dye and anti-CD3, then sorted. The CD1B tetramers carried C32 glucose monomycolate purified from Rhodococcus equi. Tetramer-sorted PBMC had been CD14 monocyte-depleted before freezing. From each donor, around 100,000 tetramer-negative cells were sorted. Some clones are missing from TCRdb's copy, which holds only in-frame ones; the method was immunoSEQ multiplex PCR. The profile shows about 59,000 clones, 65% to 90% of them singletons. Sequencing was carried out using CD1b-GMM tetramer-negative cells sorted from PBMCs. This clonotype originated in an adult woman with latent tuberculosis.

CDR3 nucleotide sequence: TGTGCCAGCAGCTTGATACCGGGACTCCCTCCAAACTACAATGAGCAGTTCTTC. Encoded protein: CASSLIPGLPPNYNEQFF. The V gene is TRBV7-8, the J gene TRBJ2-1, with D perhaps matching TRBD2 (6 bases). Germline lookup yields CDR1 SGHVS and CDR2 FQNEAQ. The CDR3 runs to 18 residues. Trimming shortened V by 3 bases and J by 3 bases, and 21 bases separated the two germline ends. Full variable domain (missing parts from reference TRBV7-8 and TRBJ2-1): GAGVSQSPRYKVAKRGQDVALRCDPISGHVSLFWYQQALGQGPEFLTYFQNEAQLDKSGLPSDRFFAERPEGSVSTLKIQRTQQEDSAVYLCASSLIPGLPPNYNEQFFGPGTRLTVL.